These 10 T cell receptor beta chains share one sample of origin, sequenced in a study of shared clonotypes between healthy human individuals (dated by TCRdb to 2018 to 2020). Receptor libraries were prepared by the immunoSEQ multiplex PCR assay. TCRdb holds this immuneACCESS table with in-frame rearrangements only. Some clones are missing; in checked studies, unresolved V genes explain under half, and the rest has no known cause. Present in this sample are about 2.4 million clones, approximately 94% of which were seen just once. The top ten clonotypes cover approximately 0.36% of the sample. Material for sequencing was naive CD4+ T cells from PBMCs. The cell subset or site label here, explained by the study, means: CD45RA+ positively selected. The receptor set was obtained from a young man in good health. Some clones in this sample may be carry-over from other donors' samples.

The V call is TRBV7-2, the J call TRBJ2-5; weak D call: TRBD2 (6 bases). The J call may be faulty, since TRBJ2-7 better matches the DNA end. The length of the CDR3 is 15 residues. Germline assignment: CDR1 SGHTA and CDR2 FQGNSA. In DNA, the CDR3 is TGTGCCAGCAGCGGATGGGCGGAGGGCTCCTACGAGCAGTACTTC. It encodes CASSGWAEGSYEQYF.

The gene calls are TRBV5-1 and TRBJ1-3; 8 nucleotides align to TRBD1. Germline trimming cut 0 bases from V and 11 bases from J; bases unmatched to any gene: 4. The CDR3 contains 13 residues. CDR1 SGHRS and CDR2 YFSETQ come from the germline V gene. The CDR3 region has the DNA TGCGCCAGCAGCTTGGACCGACAGGGGCCCATATATTTT. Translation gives CASSLDRQGPIYF.

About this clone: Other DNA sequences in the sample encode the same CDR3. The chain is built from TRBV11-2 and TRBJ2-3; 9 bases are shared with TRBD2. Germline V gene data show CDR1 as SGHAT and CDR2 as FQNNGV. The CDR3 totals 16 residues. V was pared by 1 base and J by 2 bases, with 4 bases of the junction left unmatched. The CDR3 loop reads CASSLGTSGSTDTQYF. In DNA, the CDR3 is TGTGCCAGCAGCTTAGGAACTAGCGGGTCCACAGATACGCAGTATTTT.

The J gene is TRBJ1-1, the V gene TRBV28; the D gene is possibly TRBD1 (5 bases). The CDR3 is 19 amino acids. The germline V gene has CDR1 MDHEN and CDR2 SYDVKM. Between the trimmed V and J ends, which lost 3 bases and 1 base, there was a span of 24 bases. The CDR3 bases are TGTGCCAGCAGTTTCCCCAATCTCCTTGGACCTCAGGGGAACACTGAAGCTTTCTTT. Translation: CASSFPNLLGPQGNTEAFF.

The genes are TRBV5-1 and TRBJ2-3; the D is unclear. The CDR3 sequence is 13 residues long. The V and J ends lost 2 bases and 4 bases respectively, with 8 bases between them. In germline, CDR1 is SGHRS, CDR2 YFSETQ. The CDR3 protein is CASSLDVADTQYF. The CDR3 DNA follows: TGCGCCAGCAGCTTAGACGTCGCAGATACGCAGTATTTT.

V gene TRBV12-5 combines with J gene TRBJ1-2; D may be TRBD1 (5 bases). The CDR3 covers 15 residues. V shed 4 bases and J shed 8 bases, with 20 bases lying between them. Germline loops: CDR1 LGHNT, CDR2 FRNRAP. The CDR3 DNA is TGTGCTAGTGGTTGGGAGGGGTTGTCTCAGAGGGGCTACACCTTC. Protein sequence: CASGWEGLSQRGYTF.

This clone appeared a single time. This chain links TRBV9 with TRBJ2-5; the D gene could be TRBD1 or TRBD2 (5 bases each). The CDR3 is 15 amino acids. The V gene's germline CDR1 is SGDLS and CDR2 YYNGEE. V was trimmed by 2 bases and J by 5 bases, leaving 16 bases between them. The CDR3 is CASSVGPSLMETQYF. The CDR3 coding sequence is TGTGCCAGCAGCGTGGGACCGTCCCTTATGGAGACCCAGTACTTC. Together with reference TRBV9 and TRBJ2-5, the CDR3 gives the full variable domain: DSGVTQTPKHLITATGQRVTLRCSPRSGDLSVYWYQQSLDQGLQFLIQYYNGEERAKGNILERFSAQQFPDLHSELNLSSLELGDSALYFCASSVGPSLMETQYFGPGTRLLVL.

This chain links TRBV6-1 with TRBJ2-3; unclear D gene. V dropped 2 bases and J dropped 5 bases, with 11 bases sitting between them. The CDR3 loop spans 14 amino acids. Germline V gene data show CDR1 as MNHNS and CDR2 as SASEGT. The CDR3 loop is CASSERASRDTQYF. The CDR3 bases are TGTGCCAGCAGTGAACGGGCAAGTAGAGATACGCAGTATTTT.

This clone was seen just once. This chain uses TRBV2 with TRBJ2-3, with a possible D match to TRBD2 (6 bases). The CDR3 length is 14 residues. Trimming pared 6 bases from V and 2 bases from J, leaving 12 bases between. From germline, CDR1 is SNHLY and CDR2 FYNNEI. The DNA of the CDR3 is TGTGCCAGCAGCGGGCGGGGTACCACAGATACGCAGTATTTT. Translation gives CASSGRGTTDTQYF.

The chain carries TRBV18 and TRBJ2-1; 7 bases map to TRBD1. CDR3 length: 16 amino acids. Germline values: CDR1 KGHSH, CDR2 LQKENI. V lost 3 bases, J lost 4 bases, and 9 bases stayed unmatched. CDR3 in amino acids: CASSPDGTATYNEQFF. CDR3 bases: TGTGCCAGCTCACCGGACGGGACAGCCACTTACAATGAGCAGTTCTTC.